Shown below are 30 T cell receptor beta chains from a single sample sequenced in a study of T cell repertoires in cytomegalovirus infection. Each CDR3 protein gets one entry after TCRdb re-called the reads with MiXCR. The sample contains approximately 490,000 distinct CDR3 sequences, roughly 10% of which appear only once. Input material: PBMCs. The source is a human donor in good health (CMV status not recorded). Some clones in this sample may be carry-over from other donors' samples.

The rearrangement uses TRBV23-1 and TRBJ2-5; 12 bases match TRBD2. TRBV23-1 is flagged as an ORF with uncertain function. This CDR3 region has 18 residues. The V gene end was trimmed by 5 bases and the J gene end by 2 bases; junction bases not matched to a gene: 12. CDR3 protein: CASSKLASGRAGQETQYF. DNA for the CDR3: TGCGCCAGCAGTAAATTGGCTAGCGGGAGGGCCGGGCAAGAGACCCAGTACTTC.

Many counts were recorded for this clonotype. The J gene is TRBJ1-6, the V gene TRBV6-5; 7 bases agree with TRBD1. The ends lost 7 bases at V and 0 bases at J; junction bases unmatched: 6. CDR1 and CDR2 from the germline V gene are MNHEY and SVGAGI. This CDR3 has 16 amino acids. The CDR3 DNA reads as TGTGCCAGCAAAGGGGGCACGAGCTCCTATAATTCACCCCTCCACTTT. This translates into CASKGGTSSYNSPLHF.

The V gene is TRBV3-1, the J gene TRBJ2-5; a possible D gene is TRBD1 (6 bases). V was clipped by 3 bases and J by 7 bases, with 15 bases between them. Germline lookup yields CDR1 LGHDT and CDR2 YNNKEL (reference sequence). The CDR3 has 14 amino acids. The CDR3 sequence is CASSHRGTQVTQYF. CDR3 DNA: TGTGCCAGCAGCCATAGGGGGACCCAGGTGACCCAGTACTTC.

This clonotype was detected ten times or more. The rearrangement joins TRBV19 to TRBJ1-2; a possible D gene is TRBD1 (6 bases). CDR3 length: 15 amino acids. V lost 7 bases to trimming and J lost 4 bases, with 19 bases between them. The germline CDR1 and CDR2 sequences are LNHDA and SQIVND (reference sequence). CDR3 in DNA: TGTGCCAGTACCGGCACACAGGGTCTACTCTATGGCTACACCTTC. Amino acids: CASTGTQGLLYGYTF.

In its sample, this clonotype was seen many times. The CDR3 spells CASSYDTSNYGYTF. The DNA for the CDR3 is TGTGCCAGCAGTTACGACACTTCTAACTATGGCTACACCTTC. This chain joins TRBV28 and TRBJ1-2; D gene uncertain. Trimming took 4 bases from V and 0 from J, leaving 9 bases between them. The CDR3 is 14 residues long. The germline gives CDR1 MDHEN, CDR2 SYDVKM.

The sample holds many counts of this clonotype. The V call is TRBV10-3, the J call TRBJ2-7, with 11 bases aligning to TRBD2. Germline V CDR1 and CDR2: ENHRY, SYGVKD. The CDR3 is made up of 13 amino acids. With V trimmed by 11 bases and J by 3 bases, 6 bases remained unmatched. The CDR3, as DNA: TGTGCCGTGGCGACTAGCGGGAACTACGAGCAGTACTTC. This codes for CAVATSGNYEQYF.

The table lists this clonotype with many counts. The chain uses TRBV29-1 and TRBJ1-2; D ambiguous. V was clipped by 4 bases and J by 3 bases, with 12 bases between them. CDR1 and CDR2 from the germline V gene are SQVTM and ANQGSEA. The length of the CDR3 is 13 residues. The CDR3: CSVVMGADYGYTF. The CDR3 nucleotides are TGCAGCGTTGTGATGGGTGCCGACTATGGCTACACCTTC.

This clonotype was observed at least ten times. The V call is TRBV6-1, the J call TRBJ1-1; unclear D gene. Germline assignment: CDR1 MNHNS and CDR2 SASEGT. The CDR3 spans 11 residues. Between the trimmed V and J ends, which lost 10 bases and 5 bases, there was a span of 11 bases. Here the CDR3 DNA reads TGTGCCACCCGGTCGTTGACTGAAGCTTTCTTT. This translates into CATRSLTEAFF.

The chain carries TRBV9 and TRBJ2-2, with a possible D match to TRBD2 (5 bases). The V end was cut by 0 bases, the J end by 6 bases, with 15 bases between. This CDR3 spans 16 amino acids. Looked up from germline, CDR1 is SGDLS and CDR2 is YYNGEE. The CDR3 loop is CASSVATGSFPGELFF. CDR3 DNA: TGTGCCAGCAGCGTAGCTACGGGGAGCTTCCCCGGGGAGCTGTTTTTT. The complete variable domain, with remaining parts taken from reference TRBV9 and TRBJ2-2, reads DSGVTQTPKHLITATGQRVTLRCSPRSGDLSVYWYQQSLDQGLQFLIQYYNGEERAKGNILERFSAQQFPDLHSELNLSSLELGDSALYFCASSVATGSFPGELFFGEGSRLTVL.

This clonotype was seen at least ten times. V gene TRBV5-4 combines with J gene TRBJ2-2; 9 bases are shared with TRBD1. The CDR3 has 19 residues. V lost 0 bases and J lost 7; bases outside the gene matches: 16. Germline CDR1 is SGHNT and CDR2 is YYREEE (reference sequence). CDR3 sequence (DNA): TGTGCCAGCAGCTTGGGGAGGAACCCCGGGACAGGGTACGACGGGGAGCTGTTTTTT. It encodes CASSLGRNPGTGYDGELFF.

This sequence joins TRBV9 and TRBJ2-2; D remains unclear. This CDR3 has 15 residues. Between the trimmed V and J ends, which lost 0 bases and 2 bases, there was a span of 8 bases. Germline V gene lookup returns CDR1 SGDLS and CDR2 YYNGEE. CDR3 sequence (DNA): TGTGCCAGCAGCGTAGCTTCGCGTAACACCGGGGAGCTGTTTTTT. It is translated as CASSVASRNTGELFF.

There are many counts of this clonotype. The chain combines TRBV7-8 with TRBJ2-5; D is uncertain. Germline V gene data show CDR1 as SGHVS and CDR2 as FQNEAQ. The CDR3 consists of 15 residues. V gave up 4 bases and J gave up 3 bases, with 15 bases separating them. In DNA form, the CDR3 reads TGTGCCAGCAGCTCCCGGATTCAATTGGAAGAGACCCAGTACTTC. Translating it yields CASSSRIQLEETQYF.

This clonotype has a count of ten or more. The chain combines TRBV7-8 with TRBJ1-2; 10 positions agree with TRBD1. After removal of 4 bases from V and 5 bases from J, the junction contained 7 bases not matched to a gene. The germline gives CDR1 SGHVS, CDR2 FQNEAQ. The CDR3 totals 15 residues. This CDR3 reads CASSSSGQGRYGYTF. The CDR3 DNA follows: TGTGCCAGCAGCTCCTCGGGACAGGGGAGATATGGCTACACCTTC.

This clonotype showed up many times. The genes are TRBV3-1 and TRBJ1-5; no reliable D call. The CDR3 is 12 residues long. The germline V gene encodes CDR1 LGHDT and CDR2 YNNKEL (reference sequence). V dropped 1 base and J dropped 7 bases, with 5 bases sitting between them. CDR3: CASSQGRQPQHF. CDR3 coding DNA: TGTGCCAGCAGCCAAGGACGGCAGCCCCAGCATTTT.

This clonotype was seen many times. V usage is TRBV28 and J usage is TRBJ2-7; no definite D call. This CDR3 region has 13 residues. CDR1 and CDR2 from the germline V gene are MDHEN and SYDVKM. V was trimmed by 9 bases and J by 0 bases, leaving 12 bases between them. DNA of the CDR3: TGTGCCAGTTACAGTCTCAGCTCCTACGAGCAGTACTTC. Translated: CASYSLSSYEQYF.

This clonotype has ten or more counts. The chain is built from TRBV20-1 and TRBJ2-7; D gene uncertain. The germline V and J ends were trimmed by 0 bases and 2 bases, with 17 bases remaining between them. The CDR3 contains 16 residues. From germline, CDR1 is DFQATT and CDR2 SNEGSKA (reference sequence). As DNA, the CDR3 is TGCAGTGCTAGAGACCCTAAGGAAGGAGCAGCCTACGAGCAGTACTTC. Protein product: CSARDPKEGAAYEQYF.

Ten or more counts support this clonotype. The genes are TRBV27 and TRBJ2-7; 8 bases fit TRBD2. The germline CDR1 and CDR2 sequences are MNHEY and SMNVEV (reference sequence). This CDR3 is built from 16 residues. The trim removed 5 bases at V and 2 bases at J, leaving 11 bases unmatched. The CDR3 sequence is CASSPPGGGGAYEQYF. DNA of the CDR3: TGTGCCAGCAGTCCCCCCGGGGGGGGAGGCGCCTACGAGCAGTACTTC.

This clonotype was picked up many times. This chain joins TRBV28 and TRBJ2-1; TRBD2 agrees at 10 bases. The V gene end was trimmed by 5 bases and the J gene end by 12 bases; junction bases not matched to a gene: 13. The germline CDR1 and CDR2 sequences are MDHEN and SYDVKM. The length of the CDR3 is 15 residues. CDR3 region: CASSLGLASAKVQFF. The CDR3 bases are TGTGCCAGCAGTCTGGGACTAGCGTCCGCGAAGGTGCAGTTCTTC.

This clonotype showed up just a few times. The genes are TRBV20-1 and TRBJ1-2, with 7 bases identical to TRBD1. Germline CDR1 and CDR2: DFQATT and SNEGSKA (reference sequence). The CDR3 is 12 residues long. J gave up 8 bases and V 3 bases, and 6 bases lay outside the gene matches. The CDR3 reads CSASNRGLGYTF. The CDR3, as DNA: TGCAGTGCTAGTAATAGGGGGCTCGGCTACACCTTC.

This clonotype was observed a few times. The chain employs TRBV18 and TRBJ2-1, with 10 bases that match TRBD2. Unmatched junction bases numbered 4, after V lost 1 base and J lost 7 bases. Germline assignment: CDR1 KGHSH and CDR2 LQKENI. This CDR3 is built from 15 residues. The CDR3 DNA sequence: TGTGCCAGCTCACCACGGCTAGCGGGGGCGAATGAGCAGTTCTTC. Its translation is CASSPRLAGANEQFF.

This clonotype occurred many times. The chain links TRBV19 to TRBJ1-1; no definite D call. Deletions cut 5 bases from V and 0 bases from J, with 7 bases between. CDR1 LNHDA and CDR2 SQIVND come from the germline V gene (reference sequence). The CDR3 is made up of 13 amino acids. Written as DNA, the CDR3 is TGTGCCAGTAGTGAAAAAGTGAACACTGAAGCTTTCTTT. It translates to CASSEKVNTEAFF. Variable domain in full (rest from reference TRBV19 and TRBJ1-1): DGGITQSPKYLFRKEGQNVTLSCEQNLNHDAMYWYRQDPGQGLRLIYYSQIVNDFQKGDIAEGYSVSREKKESFPLTVTSAQKNPTAFYLCASSEKVNTEAFFGQGTRLTVV.

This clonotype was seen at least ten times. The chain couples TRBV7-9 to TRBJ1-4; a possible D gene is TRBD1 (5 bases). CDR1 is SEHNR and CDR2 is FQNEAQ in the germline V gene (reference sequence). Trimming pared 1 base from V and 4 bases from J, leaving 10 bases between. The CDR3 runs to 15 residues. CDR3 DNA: TGTGCCAGCAGCTTAGGATCCAGGGATAATGAAAAACTGTTTTTT. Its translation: CASSLGSRDNEKLFF.

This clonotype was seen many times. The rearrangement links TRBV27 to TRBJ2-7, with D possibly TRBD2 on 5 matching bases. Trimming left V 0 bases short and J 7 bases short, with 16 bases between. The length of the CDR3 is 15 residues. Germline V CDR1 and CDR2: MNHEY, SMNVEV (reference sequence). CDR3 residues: CASSLSFDYSGEQYF. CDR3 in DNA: TGTGCCAGCAGTTTATCATTCGACTACAGTGGGGAGCAGTACTTC.

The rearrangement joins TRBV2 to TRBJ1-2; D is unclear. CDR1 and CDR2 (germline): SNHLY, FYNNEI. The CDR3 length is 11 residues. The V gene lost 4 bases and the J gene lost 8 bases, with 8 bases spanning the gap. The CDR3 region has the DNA TGTGCCAGCAGTGTTTTGGTCGGCTACACCTTC. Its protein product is CASSVLVGYTF.

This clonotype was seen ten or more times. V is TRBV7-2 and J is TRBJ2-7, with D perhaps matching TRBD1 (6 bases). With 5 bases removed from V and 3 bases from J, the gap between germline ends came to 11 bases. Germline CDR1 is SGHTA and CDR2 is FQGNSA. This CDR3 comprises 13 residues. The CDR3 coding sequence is TGTGCCAGCAGCGGTCGGACAGACTACGAGCAGTACTTC. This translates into CASSGRTDYEQYF.

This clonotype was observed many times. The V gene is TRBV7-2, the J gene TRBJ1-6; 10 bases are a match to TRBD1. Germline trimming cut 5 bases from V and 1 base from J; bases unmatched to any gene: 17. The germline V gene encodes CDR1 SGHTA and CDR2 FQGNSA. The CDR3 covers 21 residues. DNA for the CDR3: TGTGCCAGCAGCAGGCAATACGGGACAGGGGCTAAAAAGTCCTATAATTCACCCCTCCACTTT. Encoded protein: CASSRQYGTGAKKSYNSPLHF.

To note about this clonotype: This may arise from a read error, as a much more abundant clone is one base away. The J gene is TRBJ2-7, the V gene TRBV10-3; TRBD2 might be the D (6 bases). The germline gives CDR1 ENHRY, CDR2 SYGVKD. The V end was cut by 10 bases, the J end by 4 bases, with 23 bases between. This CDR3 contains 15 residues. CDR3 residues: CASQGGEGRRYEQYF. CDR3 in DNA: TGTGCCAGCCAGGGAGGAGAGGGACGACGTTACGAGCAGTACTTC.

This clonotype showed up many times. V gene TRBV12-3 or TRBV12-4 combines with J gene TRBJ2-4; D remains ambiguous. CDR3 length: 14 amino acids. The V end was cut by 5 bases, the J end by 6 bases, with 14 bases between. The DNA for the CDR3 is TGTGCCAGCAGTCTCTTCAGAGATTTAAACATTCAGTACTTC. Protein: CASSLFRDLNIQYF.

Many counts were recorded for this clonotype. The CDR3 spells CASSSWTGGSYGYTF. The CDR3 coding sequence is TGTGCCAGCAGTTCGTGGACAGGGGGGAGCTATGGCTACACCTTC. This sequence joins TRBV27 and TRBJ1-2; 10 bases fit TRBD1. The germline V gene encodes CDR1 MNHEY and CDR2 SMNVEV (reference sequence). The CDR3 is 15 amino acids. J was trimmed by 4 bases and V by 4 bases; bases with no gene match: 6.

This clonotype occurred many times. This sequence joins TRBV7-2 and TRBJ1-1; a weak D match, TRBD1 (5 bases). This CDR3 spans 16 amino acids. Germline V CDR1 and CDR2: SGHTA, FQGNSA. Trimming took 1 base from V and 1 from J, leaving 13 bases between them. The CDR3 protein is CASSLVLQGGNTEAFF. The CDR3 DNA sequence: TGTGCCAGCAGCTTAGTATTGCAGGGAGGGAACACTGAAGCTTTCTTT.